This TCR beta chain was documented in a study of CD8 T cells in Susac syndrome. This CDR3 spans 14 amino acids. Trimming removed 1 base at V and 6 bases at J, with 10 bases between. Germline CDR1 is MDHEN and CDR2 is SYDVKM. cDNA came from around 0.5 to 1 ug RNA primed by random hexamers. TCRdb itself ran the immunoSEQ multiplex PCR reads through MiXCR, one entry per CDR3 protein. The sample has 350,000 to 550,000 distinct CDR3 sequences; 75% to 90% are singletons. The TCR comes from a human donor with multiple sclerosis. The sequenced sample was CD8+ T cells from PBMCs. This chain uses TRBV28 with TRBJ1-5; D ambiguous. The CDR3 DNA is TGTGCCAGCAGTTTATCCACACTAGGTCAGCCCCAGCATTTT. Translated, it gives CASSLSTLGQPQHF.